Listed here are 32 T cell receptor beta chains from one sample, sequenced in a study of T cells in Graves' hyperthyroidism and ophthalmopathy. Amplification of TCR beta CDR3 regions used RNA as the template. An initial round of RT-PCR targeting the TCR CDR3 relied on the HTBI primer set. MiXCR, applied by TCRdb to the multiplex PCR reads, yields one record per CDR3 protein. The table has hundreds of thousands of distinct CDR3 sequences, around 15% seen once. The sample taken for sequencing was blood. The receptors derive from a man between 45 and 60 years old with Graves' ophthalmopathy.

This clonotype rates as hyperexpanded. The chain is built from TRBV11-2 and TRBJ2-7; no clear D. This CDR3 has 15 residues. Trimming shortened V by 5 bases and J by 1 base, and 15 bases separated the two germline ends. Germline V gene lookup returns CDR1 SGHAT and CDR2 FQNNGV. This CDR3 is CASSPTPPGSYEQYF. The CDR3 nucleotides are TGTGCCAGCAGCCCTACCCCGCCTGGATCCTACGAGCAGTACTTC.

This clonotype has at least ten counts. The chain is built from TRBV20-1 and TRBJ2-7; 9 nucleotides match TRBD2. The V gene's germline CDR1 is DFQATT and CDR2 SNEGSKA (reference sequence). The V gene end was trimmed by 3 bases and the J gene end by 3 bases; junction bases not matched to a gene: 3. The length of the CDR3 is 13 residues. The CDR3 protein is CSASSGSIYEQYF. The CDR3 nucleotides read TGCAGTGCTAGTAGCGGGAGCATCTACGAGCAGTACTTC.

J is TRBJ1-1 and V is TRBV27; 9 bases fit TRBD1. Germline V lookup: CDR1 MNHEY, CDR2 SMNVEV (reference sequence). This CDR3 spans 15 amino acids. The ends lost 8 bases at V and 7 bases at J; junction bases unmatched: 14. The CDR3 sequence: CASGGYRDRADEAFF. For the CDR3, the DNA is TGTGCCAGCGGGGGTTACCGGGACAGGGCTGATGAAGCTTTCTTT.

This clonotype was counted at least ten times. The chain links TRBV12-3 or TRBV12-4 to TRBJ2-1; 10 nucleotides match TRBD2. V shed 7 bases and J 0 bases; nucleotides not matched to a gene: 3. The CDR3 totals 15 residues. As DNA, the CDR3 is TGTGCCAGCACCTTAGCGGGAGGCTCCTACAATGAGCAGTTCTTC. Translated: CASTLAGGSYNEQFF.

V and J are TRBV7-9 and TRBJ2-1, with TRBD2 identical over 11 bases. The V gene's germline CDR1 is SEHNR and CDR2 FQNEAQ (reference sequence). Unmatched junction bases numbered 10, after V lost 2 bases and J lost 4 bases. The CDR3 is made up of 18 amino acids. CDR3 coding DNA: TGTGCCAGCAGCTTACCACCGGGACTAGCGGAGGTTTACAATGAGCAGTTCTTC. Protein: CASSLPPGLAEVYNEQFF.

This clonotype was seen only a few times. This rearrangement joins TRBV12-3 or TRBV12-4 to TRBJ2-6; 8 bases line up with TRBD1. V lost 2 bases, J lost 0 bases, and 6 bases stayed unmatched. The CDR3 consists of 18 residues. The DNA of the CDR3 is TGTGCCAGCAGTTTATATTCAGGGGGCAACTCTGGGGCCAACGTCCTGACTTTC. Amino acid sequence: CASSLYSGGNSGANVLTF.

This clonotype was picked up many times. This sequence joins TRBV5-1 and TRBJ2-3, with TRBD1 matching 11 bases. V lost 4 bases and J lost 6; bases outside the gene matches: 4. The CDR3 loop spans 14 amino acids. CDR1 and CDR2 from the germline V gene are SGHRS and YFSETQ. The chain's CDR3 is CASSAGTGGDTQYF. Written as DNA, the CDR3 is TGCGCCAGCAGCGCCGGGACAGGGGGGGATACGCAGTATTTT.

This clonotype was counted between two and nine times. The chain has TRBV6-2 or TRBV6-3 and TRBJ1-3, with 9 bases matching TRBD1. Germline values: CDR1 MNHEY, CDR2 SVGEGT. V lost 2 bases and J lost 4; bases outside the gene matches: 6. This CDR3 has 16 amino acids. The CDR3: CASSYPKQGAGNTIYF. CDR3 sequence (DNA): TGTGCCAGCAGTTACCCAAAACAGGGGGCAGGAAACACCATATATTTT.

This clonotype was observed a few times. The V call is TRBV28, the J call TRBJ2-1; TRBD2 aligns across 8 bases. The CDR3 extends over 15 amino acids. The trim removed 4 bases at V and 4 bases at J, leaving 6 bases unmatched. The germline gives CDR1 MDHEN, CDR2 SYDVKM. The CDR3 nucleotides are TGTGCCAGCAGTTCAGCGGGAGTTTCTTACAATGAGCAGTTCTTC. This codes for CASSSAGVSYNEQFF.

This clonotype has just a few counts. The rearrangement joins TRBV28 to TRBJ2-7; D ambiguous. V lost 8 bases and J lost 1, with 9 bases in between. Germline assignment: CDR1 MDHEN and CDR2 SYDVKM. This CDR3 comprises 12 residues. The CDR3: CASVGWSYEQYF. The DNA for the CDR3 is TGTGCCAGCGTAGGTTGGTCCTACGAGCAGTACTTC.

This clonotype was seen repeatedly, ten times or more. J is TRBJ2-3 and V is TRBV11-2; D possibly corresponds to TRBD2 (6 bases). Germline V gene sequence: CDR1 SGHAT, CDR2 FQNNGV. The CDR3 runs to 15 residues. The V and J ends lost 5 bases and 0 bases respectively, with 12 bases between them. CDR3 sequence reads: CASSRGDLSTDTQYF. The CDR3 nucleotides read TGTGCCAGCAGCCGCGGGGATTTAAGCACAGATACGCAGTATTTT.

In its sample, this clonotype was seen many times. The gene calls are TRBV30 and TRBJ2-7, with TRBD1 matching over 8 bases. CDR1 and CDR2 from the germline V gene are GTSNPN and SVGIG (reference sequence). The CDR3 has 12 amino acids. V lost 6 bases, J lost 2 bases, and 3 bases stayed unmatched. Written as DNA, the CDR3 is TGTGCCTGCCGGGACAGGACCTACGAGCAGTACTTC. Residues: CACRDRTYEQYF. The full variable domain, its missing parts supplied by reference TRBV30 and TRBJ2-7, is SQTIHQWPATLVQPVGSPLSLECTVEGTSNPNLYWYRQAAGRGLQLLFYSVGIGQISSEVPQNLSASRPQDRQFILSSKKLLLSDSGFYLCACRDRTYEQYFGPGTRLTVT.

The chain is built from TRBV19 and TRBJ2-7; D possibly corresponds to TRBD2 (7 bases). CDR3 length: 16 residues. Looked up from germline, CDR1 is LNHDA and CDR2 is SQIVND (reference sequence). Trimming stripped 3 bases from V and 2 bases from J, with 17 bases between. Here the CDR3 reads CASSIVGGARTYEQYF. CDR3 coding DNA: TGTGCCAGTAGTATTGTTGGGGGGGCGCGAACCTACGAGCAGTACTTC. The complete variable domain, with remaining parts taken from reference TRBV19 and TRBJ2-7, reads DGGITQSPKYLFRKEGQNVTLSCEQNLNHDAMYWYRQDPGQGLRLIYYSQIVNDFQKGDIAEGYSVSREKKESFPLTVTSAQKNPTAFYLCASSIVGGARTYEQYFGPGTRLTVT.

There are many counts of this clonotype. The chain employs TRBV11-3 and TRBJ2-2, with TRBD1 as a possible D gene (5 bases). CDR3 length equals 14 residues. Between the trimmed V and J ends, which lost 2 bases and 4 bases, there was a span of 8 bases. Germline loops: CDR1 SGHNT, CDR2 YENEEA. CDR3 region: CASSLTGATGELFF. For the CDR3, the DNA is TGTGCCAGCAGCTTAACAGGAGCCACCGGGGAGCTGTTTTTT.

The rearrangement links TRBV9 to TRBJ1-6, with D maybe TRBD1 (5 bases). The CDR3 is 16 residues long. Trimming shortened V by 4 bases and J by 9 bases, and 20 bases separated the two germline ends. Germline CDR1 and CDR2: SGDLS and YYNGEE. CDR3 bases: TGTGCCAGCAGCCCCAACCGGGGGGGACGGATTTCACCCCTCCACTTT. Its protein product is CASSPNRGGRISPLHF.

This clonotype was seen many times. The J gene is TRBJ2-3, the V gene TRBV27; the D gene could be TRBD1 or TRBD2 (5 bases each). Trimming took 5 bases from V and 2 from J, leaving 14 bases between them. The CDR3 loop spans 15 amino acids. The germline gives CDR1 MNHEY, CDR2 SMNVEV (reference sequence). The CDR3 sequence is CASSLWDQTTDTQYF. The CDR3 bases are TGTGCCAGCAGTCTGTGGGACCAGACCACAGATACGCAGTATTTT.

This clonotype was observed many times. V and J are TRBV11-2 and TRBJ1-1; D is ambiguous. V was pared by 7 bases and J by 3 bases, with 9 bases between. The CDR3 is made up of 12 amino acids. Germline V gives CDR1 SGHAT, CDR2 FQNNGV. The CDR3 DNA sequence: TGTGCCAGCACTATATCGGACACTGAAGCTTTCTTT. It encodes CASTISDTEAFF.

The V call is TRBV20-1, the J call TRBJ2-7; D may be TRBD2 (5 bases). Germline CDR1 DFQATT, CDR2 SNEGSKA (reference sequence). Trimming took 6 bases from V and 0 from J, leaving 18 bases between them. The CDR3 consists of 15 residues. CDR3: CSARDGISPSYEQYF. The CDR3 DNA sequence: TGCAGTGCCCGAGACGGGATTTCCCCCTCCTACGAGCAGTACTTC.

In its sample, this clonotype was seen a few times. The chain carries TRBV3-1 and TRBJ2-5; 7 nucleotides match TRBD2. The V gene's germline CDR1 is LGHDT and CDR2 YNNKEL (reference sequence). V lost 4 bases and J lost 4; bases outside the gene matches: 3. This CDR3 comprises 13 residues. The CDR3: CASSRGGPETQYF. The CDR3 DNA reads as TGTGCCAGCAGCCGGGGGGGACCAGAGACCCAGTACTTC.

J is TRBJ2-3 and V is TRBV5-1; TRBD2 aligns across 7 bases. Germline V gives CDR1 SGHRS, CDR2 YFSETQ. Unmatched junction bases numbered 9, after V lost 0 bases and J lost 5 bases. The CDR3 has 16 residues. The CDR3 coding sequence is TGCGCCAGCAGCTTGGCCAGGACTAGGAGGGGAGATACGCAGTATTTT. Protein product: CASSLARTRRGDTQYF.

The gene calls are TRBV11-2 and TRBJ2-3; TRBD2 matches 8 bases. Germline V lookup: CDR1 SGHAT, CDR2 FQNNGV. V was pared by 6 bases and J by 4 bases, with 9 bases of the junction left unmatched. This CDR3 spans 15 amino acids. This chain's CDR3 is CASRPWGGRPDTQYF. In nucleotides, the CDR3 is TGTGCCAGCAGACCCTGGGGCGGGAGGCCAGATACGCAGTATTTT.

This clonotype has more than one count but fewer than ten. The chain is built from TRBV6-2 or TRBV6-3 and TRBJ2-7, with D tentatively TRBD1 or TRBD2 (5 bases each). This CDR3 comprises 19 residues. With 3 bases removed from V and 7 bases from J, the gap between germline ends came to 31 bases. Germline CDR1 reads MNHEY; CDR2 reads SVGEGT. The CDR3 sequence is CASSYSTAGGSSPPLEQYF. The CDR3, as DNA: TGTGCCAGCAGTTATTCCACCGCTGGGGGAAGTTCCCCCCCATTGGAGCAGTACTTC.

This clonotype was detected a few times. Given a much more abundant clone one base away, this may be a read error. The chain joins TRBV6-1 to TRBJ2-5; 7 nucleotides align to TRBD2. Germline V lookup: CDR1 MNHNS, CDR2 SASEGT. V was pared by 6 bases and J by 9 bases, with 4 bases of the junction left unmatched. This CDR3 is built from 11 residues. The CDR3 protein is CASRGGEAQYF. Here the CDR3 DNA reads TGTGCCAGCAGGGGGGGGGAGGCCCAGTACTTC.

CDR3 in amino acids: CASSQAYPGELFF. As DNA, the CDR3 is TGTGCCAGCAGCCAAGCCTACCCCGGGGAGCTGTTTTTT. V gene TRBV14 combines with J gene TRBJ2-2; D remains unclear. The CDR3 spans 13 residues. V was trimmed by 1 base and J by 6 bases, leaving 6 bases between them. Germline assignment: CDR1 SGHDN and CDR2 FVKESK.

This clonotype came up a few times. This chain uses TRBV2 with TRBJ1-5, with D maybe TRBD1 (6 bases). Germline CDR1 and CDR2: SNHLY and FYNNEI. CDR3 length: 12 residues. The V and J ends lost 7 bases and 4 bases respectively, with 8 bases between them. This CDR3 reads CASNRANQPQHF. The CDR3 DNA reads TGTGCCAGCAACAGGGCTAATCAGCCCCAGCATTTT.

The chain links TRBV25-1 to TRBJ2-2; weak D call: TRBD1 (6 bases). Germline assignment: CDR1 MGHDK and CDR2 SYGVNS. The CDR3 loop spans 17 amino acids. Deletions cut 2 bases from V and 2 bases from J, with 15 bases between. The CDR3 DNA follows: TGTGCCAGCAGTGAACCCCTCGGACAGACTAACACCGGGGAGCTGTTTTTT. Protein product: CASSEPLGQTNTGELFF.

The J gene is TRBJ2-1, the V gene TRBV5-4, with D unresolved. The CDR3 sequence is 12 residues long. The V gene's germline CDR1 is SGHNT and CDR2 YYREEE (reference sequence). The V end lost 0 bases, the J end lost 5 bases, and 3 bases lay between the germline ends. The CDR3 DNA follows: TGTGCCAGCAGCTTGGAGAACAATGAGCAGTTCTTC. It codes for CASSLENNEQFF.

This clonotype was seen many times. The chain combines TRBV6-7 with TRBJ2-7, with TRBD2 identical over 12 bases. TRBV6-7 is annotated as an ORF whose role is uncertain. The CDR3 length is 16 residues. J lost 7 bases, V lost 2 bases, and 9 bases had no gene match. CDR3 nucleotide sequence: TGTGCCAGCAGTTACCCAGGGACTAGCGGGTCTAGAGAGCAGTACTTC. This codes for CASSYPGTSGSREQYF.

This clonotype has at least ten counts. DNA of the CDR3: TGTGCCACCAGCAGGGGTGGTACTAGCGGGTTCGGCGAGCAGTACTTC. It codes for CATSRGGTSGFGEQYF. The rearrangement uses TRBV15 and TRBJ2-7, with 9 nucleotides matching TRBD2. The length of the CDR3 is 16 residues. With V trimmed by 3 bases and J by 6 bases, 12 bases remained unmatched. In germline, CDR1 is LNHNV, CDR2 YYDKDF (reference sequence).

This clonotype was seen many times. The chain uses TRBV5-1 and TRBJ2-7; no definite D call. This CDR3 comprises 14 residues. V lost 4 bases and J 2 bases, leaving 13 bases between the germline ends. Germline assignment: CDR1 SGHRS and CDR2 YFSETQ. CDR3 region: CASSTGSYPYEQYF. The DNA for the CDR3 is TGCGCCAGCAGCACCGGGTCGTACCCCTACGAGCAGTACTTC. The full variable domain, rest sourced from reference TRBV5-1 and TRBJ2-7, is KAGVTQTPRYLIKTRGQQVTLSCSPISGHRSVSWYQQTPGQGLQFLFEYFSETQRNKGNFPGRFSGRQFSNSRSEMNVSTLELGDSALYLCASSTGSYPYEQYFGPGTRLTVT.

Only a few counts were recorded for this clonotype. The chain couples TRBV20-1 to TRBJ2-3; D is unresolved. Germline V gene data show CDR1 as DFQATT and CDR2 as SNEGSKA (reference sequence). Trimming shortened V by 0 bases and J by 6 bases, and 16 bases separated the two germline ends. CDR3 length equals 15 residues. DNA for the CDR3: TGCAGTGCTAGAGAAGGGTCGGATAGGGCTGATACGCAGTATTTT. Amino acids: CSAREGSDRADTQYF.

V usage is TRBV19 and J usage is TRBJ1-5; D gene uncertain. Germline loops: CDR1 LNHDA, CDR2 SQIVND (reference sequence). With 4 bases removed from V and 1 base from J, the gap between germline ends came to 14 bases. The length of the CDR3 is 16 residues. CDR3 nucleotides: TGTGCCAGTAGTACGGACTTCCCGGTGAGCAATCAGCCCCAGCATTTT. This translates into CASSTDFPVSNQPQHF.